The next 9 T cell receptor beta chains were all read from a single sample in a study of cytomegalovirus exposure and HLA in healthy donors. PCR involved 60 Vbeta and 13 Jbeta primers. Using immunoSEQ multiplex PCR, the repertoire was profiled, and TCRdb retains in-frame clones only, with some absent. This sample carries 110,000 or so clones, over 65% of them seen once, and the ten largest clones take approximately 2.7%. Sequenced input: PBMCs. These TCRs come from a woman aged 18-29 years in good health and CMV-seronegative.

This sequence joins TRBV11-2 and TRBJ2-5, with TRBD2 matching 8 bases. The CDR3 loop spans 15 amino acids. CDR1 is SGHAT and CDR2 is FQNNGV in the germline V gene. J lost 2 bases, V lost 1 base, and 3 bases had no gene match. The DNA of the CDR3 is TGTGCCAGCAGCTTAGGGGGGACTAGACAAGAGACCCAGTACTTC. Amino acids: CASSLGGTRQETQYF.

The rearrangement uses TRBV7-9 and TRBJ2-7, with D unresolved. The CDR3 covers 13 residues. Between the trimmed V and J ends, which lost 5 bases and 0 bases, there was a span of 8 bases. CDR1 is SEHNR and CDR2 is FQNEAQ in the germline V gene (reference sequence). This chain's CDR3 is CASSPTSSYEQYF. CDR3 DNA sequence: TGTGCCAGCAGCCCTACGAGCTCCTACGAGCAGTACTTC.

In its sample, this clone was seen a few times. Here the CDR3 reads CASSISTASYEQYF. CDR3 nucleotide sequence: TGTGCCAGTAGTATATCGACAGCTTCCTACGAGCAGTACTTC. The V and J genes are TRBV19 and TRBJ2-7, with D possibly matching TRBD1 (5 bases). The V end was cut by 2 bases, the J end by 1 base, with 9 bases between. Looked up from germline, CDR1 is LNHDA and CDR2 is SQIVND (reference sequence). CDR3 length equals 14 residues.

The J gene is TRBJ2-7, the V gene TRBV7-9; 7 bases map to TRBD1. J lost 0 bases, V lost 8 bases, and 7 bases had no gene match. This CDR3 has 14 residues. Germline V gives CDR1 SEHNR, CDR2 FQNEAQ (reference sequence). CDR3 DNA sequence: TGTGCCAGCGCAAGGACAGGAGACTCCTACGAGCAGTACTTC. Translating it yields CASARTGDSYEQYF.

V gene TRBV27 combines with J gene TRBJ2-7; a possible D gene is TRBD1 (6 bases). The CDR3 spans 14 residues. Germline CDR1 is MNHEY and CDR2 is SMNVEV (reference sequence). V dropped 7 bases and J dropped 0 bases, with 13 bases sitting between them. The CDR3 protein is CASTQDRDSYEQYV. The CDR3 DNA reads TGTGCCAGCACTCAGGACAGAGACTCCTACGAGCAGTACGTC.

The rearrangement links TRBV5-1 to TRBJ1-4; perhaps TRBD1 as D (5 bases). CDR1 is SGHRS, CDR2 YFSETQ, per germline. The CDR3 is 15 residues long. Trimming pared 0 bases from V and 8 bases from J, leaving 14 bases between. The CDR3 loop reads CASSLDGVRGEKLFF. CDR3 in DNA: TGCGCCAGCAGCTTGGATGGGGTAAGGGGCGAAAAACTGTTTTTT.

This chain connects TRBV28 to TRBJ1-1; D is ambiguous. The CDR3 length is 12 residues. Germline-derived CDR1 and CDR2 are MDHEN and SYDVKM. Trimming took off 4 bases at V and 8 bases at J, with 11 bases between the two ends. This chain's CDR3 is CASSSTWREAFF. The CDR3 region has the DNA TGTGCCAGCAGTTCCACCTGGAGGGAAGCTTTCTTT. Drawing the rest from reference TRBV28 and TRBJ1-1, the complete variable domain is DVKVTQSSRYLVKRTGEKVFLECVQDMDHENMFWYRQDPGLGLRLIYFSYDVKMKEKGDIPEGYSVSREKKERFSLILESASTNQTSMYLCASSSTWREAFFGQGTRLTVV.

This chain connects TRBV20-1 to TRBJ1-2, with 7 bases aligning to TRBD1. The junction had 2 bases not matched to a gene; V was cut back by 6 bases and J by 4 bases. CDR1 is DFQATT, CDR2 SNEGSKA, per germline (reference sequence). The CDR3 sequence is 11 residues long. The CDR3 nucleotides are TGCAGTGCCAGGGGGGTCTATGGCTACACCTTC. Translated: CSARGVYGYTF.

The chain employs TRBV5-1 and TRBJ1-1; 12 nucleotides match TRBD1. The CDR3 has 17 amino acids. J lost 1 base, V lost 0 bases, and 4 bases had no gene match. CDR1 and CDR2 from the germline V gene are SGHRS and YFSETQ. The CDR3, as DNA: TGCGCCAGCAGCTTGGAGGGACAGGGGGCCAGGAACACTGAAGCTTTCTTT. Amino acid sequence: CASSLEGQGARNTEAFF.